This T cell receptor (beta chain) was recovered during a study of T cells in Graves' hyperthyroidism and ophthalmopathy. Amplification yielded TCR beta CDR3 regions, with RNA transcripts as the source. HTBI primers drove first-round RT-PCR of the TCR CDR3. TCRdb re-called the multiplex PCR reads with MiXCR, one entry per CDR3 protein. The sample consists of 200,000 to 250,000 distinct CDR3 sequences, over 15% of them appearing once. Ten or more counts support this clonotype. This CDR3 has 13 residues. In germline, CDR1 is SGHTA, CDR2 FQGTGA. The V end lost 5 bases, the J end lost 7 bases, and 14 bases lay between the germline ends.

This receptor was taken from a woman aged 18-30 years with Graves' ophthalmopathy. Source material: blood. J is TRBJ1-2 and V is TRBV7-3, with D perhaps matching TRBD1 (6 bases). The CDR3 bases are TGTGCCAGCAGCCCTACAGGGACGAGTGGCTACACCTTC. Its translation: CASSPTGTSGYTF.